This TCR beta chain derives from a study of blood T cell repertoires in COVID-19. Overall study context: T cells, B-cell-depleted T cells, or PBMCs provided the cDNA or gDNA that served as material.

Sequenced by immunoSEQ multiplex PCR; TCRdb stores in-frame clones only, minus some. The repertoire has 100,000 or so clones, 91% of them found once; the top ten carry roughly 0.88%. Per germline, CDR1 SGHNT and CDR2 YYREEE (reference sequence). The CDR3 contains 15 residues. J gave up 8 bases and V 4 bases, and 11 bases lay outside the gene matches. Sequenced: peripheral blood. This chain joins TRBV5-4 and TRBJ1-1; 10 bases agree with TRBD1. This receptor was taken from a man between 60 and 70 years old with acute or convalescent COVID-19. The CDR3 loop is CASSPGDRGRREAFF. CDR3 in DNA: TGTGCCAGCAGCCCCGGGGACAGGGGTCGTAGGGAAGCTTTCTTT.